This paragraph covers one T cell receptor (beta chain) sequence. The sample comes from a study of blood T cell repertoires in COVID-19. Study as a whole: Samples of COVID-19 (acute and convalescent) were obtained from the United States, Italy and Spain.

As handled by the study authors: Nucleated cell counts were estimated from reference gene primer amplification. The method was immunoSEQ multiplex PCR; TCRdb's version includes in-frame clones alone and lacks a portion of them. V and J calls plus clone size are reproduced from that table; the DNA served to infer D and trimming. The sample contains about 140,000 clones, around 89% of which appear only once. The specimen sequenced was peripheral blood. The TCR originated in a woman of 80 years or more with acute or convalescent COVID-19.

CDR3 region: CASSSGLVGEQYF. In DNA, the CDR3 is TGTGCCAGCAGCAGCGGACTAGTTGGCGAGCAGTACTTC. This chain connects TRBV5-4 to TRBJ2-7, with TRBD2 matching 7 bases. CDR1 and CDR2 from the germline V gene are SGHNT and YYREEE (reference sequence). The trim removed 4 bases at V and 6 bases at J, leaving 7 bases unmatched. The CDR3 loop spans 13 amino acids.